A selection of T cell receptor beta chains follows, all from one sample in a study of T cells in Graves' hyperthyroidism and ophthalmopathy. Via MiXCR, TCRdb re-called the multiplex PCR reads, giving one row per CDR3 protein. This sample has 360,000 or so distinct CDR3 sequences; 15% to 20% occur once, and the top ten carry about 16%. The sequencing sample was made of blood. These receptors were obtained from a woman aged 40 to 55 with Graves' ophthalmopathy. The CDR3 runs from the conserved cysteine through the conserved F or W. Each record gives: CDR3 protein, CDR3 DNA, V gene, J gene, clone size, D gene. The D gene is left open where the match is weak. A row's size may be missing; if present it is once, few, many or a size class.

CASSLPGPNQPQHF,TGTGCCAGCAGCTTACCAGGGCCCAATCAGCCCCAGCATTTT,TRBV7-9,TRBJ1-5,many,.
CASSTDGGPYEQYF,TGTGCCAGCAGTACCGATGGGGGTCCCTACGAGCAGTACTTC,TRBV12-3/TRBV12-4,TRBJ2-7,many,.
CASSQDNFREAGGYTF,TGCGCCAGCAGCCAAGATAATTTCAGGGAGGCAGGTGGCTACACCTTC,TRBV4-3,TRBJ1-2,many,.
CASSFLGQGRGRAPDTQYF,TGTGCCAGCAGTTTTTTGGGACAGGGGCGCGGGAGGGCCCCAGATACGCAGTATTTT,TRBV12-3/TRBV12-4,TRBJ2-3,.,.
CASKHTRGGAYEQYF,TGTGCCAGCAAACATACCCGGGGGGGTGCCTACGAGCAGTACTTC,TRBV6-1,TRBJ2-7,many,TRBD2
CASSQDLEHQHF,TGCGCCAGCAGCCAAGATCTCGAACACCAGCATTTT,TRBV4-1,TRBJ1-5,many,.
CASSGSGTGAPRQYF,TGCGCCAGCAGTGGATCCGGGACAGGGGCCCCCCGGCAGTACTTC,TRBV10-1,TRBJ2-7,many,TRBD1
CSARGAGTYEQYF,TGCAGTGCTAGAGGGGCAGGCACCTACGAGCAGTACTTC,TRBV20-1,TRBJ2-7,many,.
CASSDSTAGVAETQYF,TGTGCCAGCAGTGACTCGACCGCGGGAGTTGCAGAGACCCAGTACTTC,TRBV6-4,TRBJ2-5,many,TRBD2
CATRGTNTGELFF,TGTGCCACCAGAGGAACGAACACCGGGGAGCTGTTTTTT,TRBV24-1,TRBJ2-2,many,.
CASRGLAGVSYEQYF,TGTGCCAGCAGGGGACTAGCGGGAGTCTCCTACGAGCAGTACTTC,TRBV6-1,TRBJ2-7,few,TRBD2
CASSYVIGEQFF,TGTGCCAGCAGCTACGTCATTGGAGAGCAGTTCTTC,TRBV6-2/TRBV6-3,TRBJ2-1,many,.
CASSHDGELFF,TGTGCCAGCAGCCATGACGGGGAGCTGTTTTTT,TRBV16,TRBJ2-2,many,.
CASSTSLPYQETQYF,TGCGCCAGCAGCACAAGCTTGCCGTACCAAGAGACCCAGTACTTC,TRBV5-1,TRBJ2-5,many,.
CATSKTGLAEETQYF,TGTGCCACCAGCAAGACGGGACTAGCCGAAGAGACCCAGTACTTC,TRBV15,TRBJ2-5,.,TRBD2
CASSFDPGRDDSYEQYF,TGTGCCAGCAGTTTTGATCCGGGACGGGATGACTCCTACGAGCAGTACTTC,TRBV28,TRBJ2-7,many,.
CASSSDRVSYEQYF,TGTGCCAGCAGTTCCGACAGAGTAAGTTACGAGCAGTACTTC,TRBV27,TRBJ2-7,many,.
CASSFKGEVGYEQYF,TGTGCCAGCAGCTTCAAAGGGGAAGTGGGCTACGAGCAGTACTTC,TRBV11-2,TRBJ2-7,many,.
CASSYTSGPIALDGYTF,TGTGCCAGCAGTTACACCTCGGGACCGATAGCCTTGGATGGCTACACCTTC,TRBV6-5,TRBJ1-2,.,.
CASSFFRGTGELFF,TGTGCCAGCAGCTTTTTTCGAGGAACCGGGGAGCTGTTTTTT,TRBV7-2,TRBJ2-2,many,.
CASSESVRPYGYTF,TGTGCCAGCAGTGAATCAGTAAGACCGTATGGCTACACCTTC,TRBV25-1,TRBJ1-2,many,.
CASSIGTGGGVAAKNIQYF,TGTGCCAGCAGTATCGGGACAGGGGGGGGGGTAGCCGCCAAAAACATTCAGTACTTC,TRBV6-2/TRBV6-3,TRBJ2-4,few,TRBD1
CATSRAGRRTDTQYF,TGTGCCACCAGCAGAGCCGGGAGAAGAACAGATACGCAGTATTTT,TRBV15,TRBJ2-3,many,.
CASRLGGQGATETQYF,TGTGCCAGCAGGTTAGGTGGACAGGGGGCTACAGAGACCCAGTACTTC,TRBV7-2,TRBJ2-5,many,TRBD1
CASSYSTARSWEQYF,TGTGCCAGCAGTTACTCGACCGCTCGTTCTTGGGAGCAGTACTTC,TRBV6-5,TRBJ2-7,many,.
CASREGRRTGELFF,TGTGCCAGCAGAGAAGGGAGGCGCACCGGGGAGCTGTTTTTT,TRBV6-1,TRBJ2-2,once,.
CASSGKGGYTF,TGTGCCAGCAGCGGCAAGGGGGGCTACACCTTC,TRBV7-2,TRBJ1-2,.,.
CASRDPGRGDGYTF,TGTGCCAGCAGGGACCCGGGACGGGGGGATGGCTACACCTTC,TRBV2,TRBJ1-2,many,.
CASWGPDHRQSYTF,TGTGCCAGCTGGGGGCCTGATCACCGGCAGAGCTACACCTTC,TRBV19,TRBJ1-2,many,.
CASSLLADYEQYF,TGCGCCAGCAGCTTACTAGCGGACTACGAGCAGTACTTC,TRBV4-1,TRBJ2-7,many,TRBD2
CASSQEDSNYEQYF,TGCGCCAGCAGCCAAGAGGACAGTAACTACGAGCAGTACTTC,TRBV4-1,TRBJ2-7,.,.
CASSLSDRAETQYF,TGTGCCAGCAGTTTAAGTGACAGGGCGGAGACCCAGTACTTC,TRBV27,TRBJ2-5,.,TRBD1
CASRGVPFSGANVLTF,TGTGCCAGCAGGGGGGTTCCCTTTTCTGGGGCCAACGTCCTGACTTTC,TRBV27,TRBJ2-6,many,.
CASRAGSSLYEQYF,TGTGCCAGCAGAGCCGGGTCGAGCCTCTACGAGCAGTACTTC,TRBV25-1,TRBJ2-7,many,.
CASSAGRTYGYTF,TGTGCCAGCAGCGCCGGCAGAACCTATGGCTACACCTTC,TRBV9,TRBJ1-2,many,.
CASTRDRYRDTEAFF,TGTGCCAGCACCCGGGACCGATATCGGGACACTGAAGCTTTCTTT,TRBV12-3/TRBV12-4,TRBJ1-1,many,.
CASRTGHYGYTF,TGTGCCAGCAGAACAGGGCATTATGGCTACACCTTC,TRBV27,TRBJ1-2,once,.
CSAASGRSSYEQYF,TGCAGTGCTGCTAGCGGGAGATCCTCCTACGAGCAGTACTTC,TRBV20-1,TRBJ2-7,.,TRBD2
CASRRSASGAGGKTQYF,TGTGCCAGCAGACGTTCGGCCTCAGGGGCTGGCGGGAAGACCCAGTACTTC,TRBV13,TRBJ2-5,many,.
CASSDPIPSGSETQYF,TGTGCCAGTAGCGACCCGATTCCTAGCGGGAGTGAGACCCAGTACTTC,TRBV19,TRBJ2-5,.,TRBD2
CASKLGGGFLGQPQHF,TGTGCCAGCAAATTAGGGGGGGGTTTTTTAGGTCAGCCCCAGCATTTT,TRBV28,TRBJ1-5,many,.
CASSYKTGVVIEQYF,TGTGCCAGCAGCTACAAGACAGGGGTAGTAATCGAGCAGTACTTC,TRBV5-6,TRBJ2-7,many,TRBD1
CASSRAPQQGARYGYTF,TGTGCCAGCAGTAGGGCCCCTCAACAGGGGGCTAGATATGGCTACACCTTC,TRBV28,TRBJ1-2,.,TRBD1
CASSRNTGVKYF,TGTGCCAGCAGTCGCAATACAGGGGTGAAGTACTTC,TRBV28,TRBJ2-7,many,TRBD1
CASSSQGTEAFF,TGTGCCAGCAGTTCTCAGGGAACTGAAGCTTTCTTT,TRBV27,TRBJ1-1,many,.
CASSYSLRQSKLNTGELFF,TGTGCCAGCAGTTACTCTCTTCGACAGTCAAAATTGAACACCGGGGAGCTGTTTTTT,TRBV6-2/TRBV6-3,TRBJ2-2,many,.